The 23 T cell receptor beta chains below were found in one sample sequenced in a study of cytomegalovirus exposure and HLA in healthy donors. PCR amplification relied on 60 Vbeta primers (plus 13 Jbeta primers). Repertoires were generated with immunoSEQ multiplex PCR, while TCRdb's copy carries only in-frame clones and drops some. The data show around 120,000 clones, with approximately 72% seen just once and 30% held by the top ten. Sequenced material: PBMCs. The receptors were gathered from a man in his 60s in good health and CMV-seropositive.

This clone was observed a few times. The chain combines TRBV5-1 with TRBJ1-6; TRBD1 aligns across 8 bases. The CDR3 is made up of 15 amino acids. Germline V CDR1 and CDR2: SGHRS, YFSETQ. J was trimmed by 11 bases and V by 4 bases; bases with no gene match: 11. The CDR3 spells CASSEGQALWTPLHF. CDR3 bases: TGCGCCAGCAGCGAGGGACAGGCCCTCTGGACACCCCTCCACTTT. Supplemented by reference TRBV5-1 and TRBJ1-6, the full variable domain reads KAGVTQTPRYLIKTRGQQVTLSCSPISGHRSVSWYQQTPGQGLQFLFEYFSETQRNKGNFPGRFSGRQFSNSRSEMNVSTLELGDSALYLCASSEGQALWTPLHFGNGTRLTVT.

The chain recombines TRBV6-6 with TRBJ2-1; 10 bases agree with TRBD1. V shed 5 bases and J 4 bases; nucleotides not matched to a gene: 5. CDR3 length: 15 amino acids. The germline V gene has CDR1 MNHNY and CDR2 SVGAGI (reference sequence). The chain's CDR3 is CASSPPGQGYNEQFF. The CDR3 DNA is TGTGCCAGCAGTCCGCCGGGACAGGGGTACAATGAGCAGTTCTTC.

The CDR3 loop is CASSQVRTGTYNEQFF. The CDR3 region has the DNA TGTGCCAGCAGCCAAGTCCGGACAGGGACCTACAATGAGCAGTTCTTC. This chain connects TRBV14 to TRBJ2-1, with 8 bases matching TRBD1. This CDR3 region has 16 residues. Trimming removed 1 base from V and 2 bases from J; junction bases left unmatched: 4. Looked up from germline, CDR1 is SGHDN and CDR2 is FVKESK.

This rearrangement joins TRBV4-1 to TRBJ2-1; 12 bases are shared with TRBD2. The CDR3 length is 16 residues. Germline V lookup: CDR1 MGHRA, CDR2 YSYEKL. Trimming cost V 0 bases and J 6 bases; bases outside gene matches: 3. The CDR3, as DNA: TGCGCCAGCAGCCAAGATCTAGCGGGAGGGTTCAATGAGCAGTTCTTC. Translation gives CASSQDLAGGFNEQFF.

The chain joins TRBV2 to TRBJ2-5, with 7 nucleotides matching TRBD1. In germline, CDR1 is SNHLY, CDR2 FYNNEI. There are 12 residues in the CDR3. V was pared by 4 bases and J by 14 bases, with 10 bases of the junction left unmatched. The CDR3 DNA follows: TGTGCCAGCAGTGGGTTAGACAGGGACCTCTACTTC. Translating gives CASSGLDRDLYF.

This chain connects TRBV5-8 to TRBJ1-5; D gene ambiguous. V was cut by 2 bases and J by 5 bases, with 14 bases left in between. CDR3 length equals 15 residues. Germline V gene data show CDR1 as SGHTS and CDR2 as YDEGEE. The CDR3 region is CASSFSGNSHQPQHF. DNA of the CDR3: TGTGCCAGCAGCTTTTCGGGGAACTCCCATCAGCCCCAGCATTTT. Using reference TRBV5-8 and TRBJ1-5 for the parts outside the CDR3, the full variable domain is EAGVTQSPTHLIKTRGQQATLRCSPISGHTSVYWYQQALGLGLQFLLWYDEGEERNRGNFPPRFSGRQFPNYSSELNVNALELEDSALYLCASSFSGNSHQPQHFGDGTRLSIL.

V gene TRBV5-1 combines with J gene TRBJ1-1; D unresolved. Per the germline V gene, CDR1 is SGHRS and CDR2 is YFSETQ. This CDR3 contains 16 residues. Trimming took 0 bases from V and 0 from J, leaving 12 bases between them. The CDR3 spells CASSLGESEMNTEAFF. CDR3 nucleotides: TGCGCCAGCAGCTTGGGCGAGTCCGAAATGAACACTGAAGCTTTCTTT.

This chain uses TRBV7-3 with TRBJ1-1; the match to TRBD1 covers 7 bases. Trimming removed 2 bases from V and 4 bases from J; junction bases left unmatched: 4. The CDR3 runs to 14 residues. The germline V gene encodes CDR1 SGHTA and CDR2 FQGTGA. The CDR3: CASSLQGVGTEAFF. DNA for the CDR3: TGTGCCAGCAGCTTACAGGGGGTGGGCACTGAAGCTTTCTTT.

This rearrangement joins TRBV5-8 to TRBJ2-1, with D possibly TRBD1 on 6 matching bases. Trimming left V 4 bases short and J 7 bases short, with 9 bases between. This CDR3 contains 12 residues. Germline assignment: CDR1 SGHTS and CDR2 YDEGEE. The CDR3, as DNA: TGTGCCAGCAGCACCAGGGGTAATGAGCAGTTCTTC. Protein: CASSTRGNEQFF.

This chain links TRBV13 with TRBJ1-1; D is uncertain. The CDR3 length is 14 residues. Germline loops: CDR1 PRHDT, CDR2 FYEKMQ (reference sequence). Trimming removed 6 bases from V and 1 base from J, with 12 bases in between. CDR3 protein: CASSMGQGNTEAFF. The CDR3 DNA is TGTGCCAGCAGTATGGGCCAAGGGAACACTGAAGCTTTCTTT. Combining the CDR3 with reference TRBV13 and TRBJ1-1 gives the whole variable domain AAGVIQSPRHLIKEKRETATLKCYPIPRHDTVYWYQQGPGQDPQFLISFYEKMQSDKGSIPDRFSAQQFSDYHSELNMSSLELGDSALYFCASSMGQGNTEAFFGQGTRLTVV.

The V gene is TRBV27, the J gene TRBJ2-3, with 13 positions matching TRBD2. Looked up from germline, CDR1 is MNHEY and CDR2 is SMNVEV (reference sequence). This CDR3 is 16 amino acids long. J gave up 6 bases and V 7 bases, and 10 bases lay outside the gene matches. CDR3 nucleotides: TGTGCCAGCATCAAAGTGGGACTAGCGGGATTGGATACGCAGTATTTT. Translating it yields CASIKVGLAGLDTQYF.

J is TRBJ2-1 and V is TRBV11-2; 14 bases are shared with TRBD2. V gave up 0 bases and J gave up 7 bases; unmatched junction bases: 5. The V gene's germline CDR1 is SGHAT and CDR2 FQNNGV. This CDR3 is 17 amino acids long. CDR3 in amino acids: CASSLDLGLAGVNEQFF. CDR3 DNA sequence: TGTGCCAGCAGCTTAGATTTGGGACTAGCGGGAGTTAATGAGCAGTTCTTC.

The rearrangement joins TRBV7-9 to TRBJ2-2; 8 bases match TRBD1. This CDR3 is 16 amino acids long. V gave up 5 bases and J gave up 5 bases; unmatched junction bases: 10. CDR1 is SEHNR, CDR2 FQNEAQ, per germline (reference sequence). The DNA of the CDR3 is TGTGCCAGCAGCGGAGGACAGGGAATTCTGACCGGGGAGCTGTTTTTT. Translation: CASSGGQGILTGELFF.

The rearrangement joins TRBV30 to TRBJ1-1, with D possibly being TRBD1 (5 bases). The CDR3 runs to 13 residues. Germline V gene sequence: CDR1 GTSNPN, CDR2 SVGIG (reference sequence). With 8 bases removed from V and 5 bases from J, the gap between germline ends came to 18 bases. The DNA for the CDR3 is TGTGCCGGGGCAGGAACCAAGGGAACTGAAGCTTTCTTT. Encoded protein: CAGAGTKGTEAFF.

The CDR3 nucleotides are TGCAGCGTTGTAGTAACCGGGACTAGAATTCACAATGAGCAGTTCTTC. Its translation is CSVVVTGTRIHNEQFF. The chain has TRBV29-1 and TRBJ2-1; 8 nucleotides line up with TRBD2. V gave up 4 bases and J gave up 5 bases; unmatched junction bases: 13. Germline CDR1 SQVTM, CDR2 ANQGSEA. The CDR3 is 16 amino acids.

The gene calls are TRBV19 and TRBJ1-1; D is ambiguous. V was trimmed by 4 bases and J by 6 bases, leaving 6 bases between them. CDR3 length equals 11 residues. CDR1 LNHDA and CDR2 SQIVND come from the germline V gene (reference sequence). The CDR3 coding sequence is TGTGCCAGTAGTACAGTGGCTGAAGCTTTCTTT. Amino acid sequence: CASSTVAEAFF.

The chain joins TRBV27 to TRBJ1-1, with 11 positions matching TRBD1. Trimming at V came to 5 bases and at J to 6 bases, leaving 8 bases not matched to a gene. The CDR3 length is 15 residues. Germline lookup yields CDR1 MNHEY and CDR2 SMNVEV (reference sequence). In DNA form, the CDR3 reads TGTGCCAGCAGTCTCGCCGGGACAGGGGGACCTGAAGCTTTCTTT. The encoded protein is CASSLAGTGGPEAFF.

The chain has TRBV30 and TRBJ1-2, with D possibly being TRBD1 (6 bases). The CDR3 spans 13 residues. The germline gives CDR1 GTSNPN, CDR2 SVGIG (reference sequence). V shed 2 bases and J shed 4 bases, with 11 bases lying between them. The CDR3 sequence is CAWSPGAGYGYTF. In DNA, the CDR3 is TGTGCCTGGAGTCCAGGGGCCGGCTATGGCTACACCTTC.

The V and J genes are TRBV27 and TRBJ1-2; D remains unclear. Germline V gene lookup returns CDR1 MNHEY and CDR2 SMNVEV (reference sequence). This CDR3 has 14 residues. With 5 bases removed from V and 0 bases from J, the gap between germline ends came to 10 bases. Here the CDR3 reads CASSPLGSNYGYTF. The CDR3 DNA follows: TGTGCCAGCAGTCCGCTGGGCTCTAACTATGGCTACACCTTC.

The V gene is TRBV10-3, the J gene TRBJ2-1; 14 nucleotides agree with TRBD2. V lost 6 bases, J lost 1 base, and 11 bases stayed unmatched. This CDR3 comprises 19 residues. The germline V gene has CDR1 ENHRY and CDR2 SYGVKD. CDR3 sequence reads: CAIRTSGLAGERSYNEQFF. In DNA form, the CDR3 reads TGTGCCATCAGGACCTCGGGACTAGCGGGAGAGAGGTCCTACAATGAGCAGTTCTTC.

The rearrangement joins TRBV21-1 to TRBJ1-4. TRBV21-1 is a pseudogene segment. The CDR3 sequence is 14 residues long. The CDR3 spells CASSPRGAGEKLFF. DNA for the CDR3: TGTGCCAGCAGCCCCCGCGGGGCGGGTGAAAAACTGTTTTTT.

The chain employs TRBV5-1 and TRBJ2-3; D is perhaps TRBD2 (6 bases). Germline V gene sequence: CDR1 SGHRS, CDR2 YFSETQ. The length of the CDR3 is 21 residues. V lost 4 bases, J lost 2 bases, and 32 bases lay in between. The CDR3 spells CASSASRGTSRSRELTDTQYF. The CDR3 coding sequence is TGCGCCAGCAGCGCTTCGCGGGGAACCTCCCGTAGCAGGGAACTCACAGATACGCAGTATTTT.

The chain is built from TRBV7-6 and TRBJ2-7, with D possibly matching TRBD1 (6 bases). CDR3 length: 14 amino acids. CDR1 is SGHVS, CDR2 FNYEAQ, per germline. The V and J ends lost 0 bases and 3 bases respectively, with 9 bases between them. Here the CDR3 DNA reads TGTGCCAGCAGCTTAGCGGGGACAAGCTACGAGCAGTACTTC. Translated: CASSLAGTSYEQYF.